Shown below are 25 T cell receptor beta chains from a single sample sequenced in a study of T-cell reconstitution after alpha-beta-depleted transplantation in children listed by TCRdb under 2016. To prepare the library, PCR was applied. Sequencer: Illumina HiSeq 2500. TCR library preparation used molecular barcoding, with unique molecular identifiers applied to normalize quantification of the TCRbeta repertoire. The public reads were quality trimmed at Q25 with fastp and then assembled into clones with MiXCR by TCRdb, keeping productive beta chains. Each CDR3 protein gets just one entry, which takes the most common genes and DNA from the rows behind it. Here the sample has 360,000 or so distinct CDR3 sequences; just over 20% occur a single time. Together, the top ten hold over 3.5% of the sample. Sequenced material: PBMCs from the stem cell graft donor, taken from the stem cell graft. Every receptor here comes from a human donor who donated a stem cell graft to a child with acute myeloid leukemia.

The J gene is TRBJ2-7, the V gene TRBV27; 9 bases are shared with TRBD1. Germline CDR1 MNHEY, CDR2 SMNVEV (reference sequence). V lost 5 bases, J lost 3 bases, and 14 bases stayed unmatched. The CDR3 consists of 17 residues. The CDR3: CASSPGTGPVKFYEQYF. The CDR3 nucleotides are TGTGCCAGCAGTCCCGGGACAGGGCCCGTCAAATTCTACGAGCAGTACTTC.

This clonotype has a handful of counts. The chain has TRBV6-5 and TRBJ1-2; no firm D call. V lost 2 bases and J 4 bases, leaving 11 bases between the germline ends. CDR1 and CDR2 from the germline V gene are MNHEY and SVGAGI. There are 14 residues in the CDR3. CDR3 in amino acids: CASSYTGRTYGYTF. The CDR3 nucleotides read TGTGCCAGCAGTTACACTGGGCGGACCTATGGCTACACCTTC.

This clonotype was picked up many times. The chain joins TRBV20-1 to TRBJ2-1; D is ambiguous. CDR1 and CDR2 from the germline V gene are DFQATT and SNEGSKA (reference sequence). The germline V and J ends were trimmed by 1 base and 5 bases, with 3 bases remaining between them. The CDR3 length is 11 residues. CDR3 in DNA: TGCAGTGCTAGAGGTCACAATGAGCAGTTCTTC. Translation gives CSARGHNEQFF.

Many counts were recorded for this clonotype. The rearrangement links TRBV7-2 to TRBJ1-2, with 7 bases that match TRBD1. Trimming took 3 bases from V and 4 from J; bases not matched to a gene: 5. Germline CDR1 reads SGHTA; CDR2 reads FQGNSA. The CDR3 sequence is 14 residues long. DNA of the CDR3: TGTGCCAGCAGCTTCGCCCGGGACAGCTATGGCTACACCTTC. It specifies CASSFARDSYGYTF.

The J gene is TRBJ2-7, the V gene TRBV20-1; D gene ambiguous. The germline V and J ends were trimmed by 1 base and 5 bases, with 15 bases remaining between them. Germline CDR1 DFQATT, CDR2 SNEGSKA (reference sequence). The CDR3 is 14 amino acids. CDR3: CSARGTVLGNEQYF. The DNA of the CDR3 is TGCAGTGCTAGAGGAACGGTCTTAGGGAACGAGCAGTACTTC.

This clonotype was seen only a few times. This chain uses TRBV15 with TRBJ2-7; perhaps TRBD1 as D (5 bases). Germline V gives CDR1 LNHNV, CDR2 YYDKDF (reference sequence). The V and J ends lost 0 bases and 5 bases respectively, with 14 bases between them. The CDR3 sequence is 15 residues long. The CDR3 coding sequence is TGTGCCACCAGCAGAGATGGGGCAGCGAATAACGAGCAGTACTTC. It specifies CATSRDGAANNEQYF.

The gene calls are TRBV7-2 and TRBJ2-3, with 11 bases lining up with TRBD2. Looked up from germline, CDR1 is SGHTA and CDR2 is FQGNSA. This CDR3 comprises 17 residues. Trimming cost V 6 bases and J 0 bases; bases outside gene matches: 8. CDR3 residues: CASRFPGLAVSTDTQYF. CDR3 nucleotide sequence: TGTGCCAGCAGATTCCCGGGACTAGCGGTTAGCACAGATACGCAGTATTTT.

The chain recombines TRBV30 with TRBJ1-2; unclear D gene. The germline gives CDR1 GTSNPN, CDR2 SVGIG (reference sequence). This CDR3 has 11 residues. Trimming shortened V by 2 bases and J by 13 bases, and 14 bases separated the two germline ends. Here the CDR3 reads CAWSPGPILTF. CDR3 coding DNA: TGTGCCTGGAGTCCCGGACCGATCCTCACCTTC.

This clonotype was found a few times. The gene calls are TRBV20-1 and TRBJ1-1; possibly TRBD1 for D (5 bases). Trimming removed 3 bases from V and 3 bases from J, with 17 bases in between. This CDR3 is 15 amino acids long. CDR1 and CDR2 (germline): DFQATT, SNEGSKA (reference sequence). The CDR3 spells CSARGGVRGDTEAFF. The CDR3 coding sequence is TGCAGTGCTAGGGGAGGGGTCCGGGGTGACACTGAAGCTTTCTTT.

The chain couples TRBV5-1 to TRBJ2-1, with 14 positions matching TRBD2. In germline, CDR1 is SGHRS, CDR2 YFSETQ. The CDR3 is 17 amino acids. Trimming took 0 bases from V and 12 from J; bases not matched to a gene: 11. The CDR3: CASSLVGPGLAGEGQFF. The CDR3, as DNA: TGCGCCAGCAGCTTGGTGGGCCCGGGACTAGCGGGAGAAGGGCAGTTCTTC.

This clonotype has more than one count but fewer than ten. The chain joins TRBV6-5 to TRBJ2-1; 7 bases are shared with TRBD1. The J segment lost 6 bases and the V segment lost 2 bases, leaving 10 bases of the junction unmatched. Germline V gene sequence: CDR1 MNHEY, CDR2 SVGAGI. This CDR3 comprises 16 residues. The CDR3 here is CASSYGGDRPINEQFF. Here the CDR3 DNA reads TGTGCCAGCAGTTACGGTGGGGACAGACCCATCAATGAGCAGTTCTTC.

This clonotype was seen a handful of times. The chain carries TRBV12-3 or TRBV12-4 and TRBJ2-7, with 13 bases lining up with TRBD2. Germline trimming cut 5 bases from V and 0 bases from J; bases unmatched to any gene: 10. The CDR3 contains 18 residues. This chain's CDR3 is CASSPRTSGRTFSYEQYF. The CDR3 DNA sequence: TGTGCCAGCAGTCCCCGGACTAGCGGGAGAACTTTCTCCTACGAGCAGTACTTC.

The chain carries TRBV10-2 and TRBJ2-1; D gene uncertain. The germline gives CDR1 WSHSY, CDR2 SAAADI. The CDR3 loop spans 13 amino acids. V was cut by 6 bases and J by 5 bases, with 11 bases left in between. CDR3 in DNA: TGCGCCAGCAGCGGCCAGACCCACAATGAGCAGTTCTTC. Translating it yields CASSGQTHNEQFF.

The chain recombines TRBV29-1 with TRBJ1-2; D is ambiguous. From germline, CDR1 is SQVTM and CDR2 ANQGSEA. The V gene lost 7 bases and the J gene lost 7 bases, with 7 bases spanning the gap. The CDR3 has 9 amino acids. The DNA for the CDR3 is TGCAGCGCCGGGGTTGGCTACACCTTC. It is translated as CSAGVGYTF.

The genes are TRBV28 and TRBJ2-5; D remains unclear. The ends were cut back, 4 bases at V and 5 bases at J, with 8 bases in the middle. The length of the CDR3 is 12 residues. Per the germline V gene, CDR1 is MDHEN and CDR2 is SYDVKM. The CDR3 coding sequence is TGTGCCAGCAGTTCCCCCGTGGAGACCCAGTACTTC. It codes for CASSSPVETQYF.

At least ten counts were recorded for this clonotype. The J gene is TRBJ1-1, the V gene TRBV12-3 or TRBV12-4; tentatively, D is TRBD1 (5 bases). The CDR3 runs 14 residues. The ends were cut back, 3 bases at V and 4 bases at J, with 12 bases in the middle. This CDR3 is CASSFSAGSTEAFF. CDR3 sequence (DNA): TGTGCCAGCAGTTTTTCGGCAGGGAGCACTGAAGCTTTCTTT.

The chain employs TRBV20-1 and TRBJ2-3; no clear D gene. This CDR3 is built from 15 residues. The germline V gene has CDR1 DFQATT and CDR2 SNEGSKA (reference sequence). Trimming removed 0 bases at V and 3 bases at J, with 13 bases between. CDR3 region: CSARELYIETDTQYF. The CDR3 DNA is TGCAGTGCTAGAGAGTTATATATAGAGACAGATACGCAGTATTTT.

This clonotype was seen a few times. This chain uses TRBV7-8 with TRBJ2-1, with D perhaps TRBD2 (5 bases). There are 15 residues in the CDR3. Trimming took off 6 bases at V and 0 bases at J, with 12 bases between the two ends. Germline V lookup: CDR1 SGHVS, CDR2 FQNEAQ. CDR3: CASSFLGSSYNEQFF. CDR3 bases: TGTGCCAGCAGTTTTCTAGGGAGCTCCTACAATGAGCAGTTCTTC.

This clonotype was seen a few times. The gene calls are TRBV29-1 and TRBJ1-1; 7 nucleotides align to TRBD1. After removal of 7 bases from V and 1 base from J, the junction contained 9 bases not matched to a gene. This CDR3 region has 14 residues. In germline, CDR1 is SQVTM, CDR2 ANQGSEA. The CDR3 bases are TGCAGCGCGGCGGCCGGGACAGCGAACACTGAAGCTTTCTTT. This encodes CSAAAGTANTEAFF.

V is TRBV27 and J is TRBJ2-7; D unclear. Germline assignment: CDR1 MNHEY and CDR2 SMNVEV (reference sequence). V was clipped by 2 bases and J by 6 bases, with 17 bases between them. The CDR3 totals 15 residues. CDR3 region: CASSLGSAGLGEQYF. The CDR3 DNA reads TGTGCCAGCAGTTTAGGTTCCGCTGGCCTTGGCGAGCAGTACTTC.

The CDR3 DNA reads TGTGCCAGCTCACCGAACCTCGACAGTTACGAGCAGTACTTC. Translated: CASSPNLDSYEQYF. V usage is TRBV18 and J usage is TRBJ2-7; D is perhaps TRBD1 (5 bases). Germline loops: CDR1 KGHSH, CDR2 LQKENI. V lost 3 bases and J lost 4, with 13 bases in between. The CDR3 consists of 14 residues. Combining the CDR3 with reference TRBV18 and TRBJ2-7 gives the whole variable domain NAGVMQNPRHLVRRRGQEARLRCSPMKGHSHVYWYRQLPEEGLKFMVYLQKENIIDESGMPKERFSAEFPKEGPSILRIQQVVRGDSAAYFCASSPNLDSYEQYFGPGTRLTVT.

Worth noting for this clonotype: The junction differs from germline at one of its ends, possibly a read error. The rearrangement uses TRBV4-2 and TRBJ2-7; tentative D call: TRBD2 (6 bases). CDR1 LGHNA and CDR2 YNFKEQ come from the germline V gene. This CDR3 contains 14 residues. The CDR3 nucleotides are TGTGCCATCAGCCCCGGGACCAGCGGGCCTGAGCAGTACTTC. Protein: CAISPGTSGPEQYF.

The gene calls are TRBV25-1 and TRBJ2-6; weak D call: TRBD1 (5 bases). V was cut by 1 base and J by 4 bases, with 17 bases left in between. The CDR3 consists of 18 residues. CDR1 and CDR2 from the germline V gene are MGHDK and SYGVNS. CDR3 amino acids: CASSELGETRTGANVLTF. CDR3 nucleotide sequence: TGTGCCAGCAGTGAATTAGGGGAAACCAGGACCGGGGCCAACGTCCTGACTTTC. Variable domain in full (rest from reference TRBV25-1 and TRBJ2-6): EADIYQTPRYLVIGTGKKITLECSQTMGHDKMYWYQQDPGMELHLIHYSYGVNSTEKGDLSSESTVSRIRTEHFPLTLESARPSHTSQYLCASSELGETRTGANVLTFGAGSRLTVL.

The chain joins TRBV29-1 to TRBJ2-7; tentative D call: TRBD2 (5 bases). V lost 2 bases and J 0 bases, leaving 8 bases between the germline ends. This CDR3 is 13 amino acids long. Germline V gives CDR1 SQVTM, CDR2 ANQGSEA. The CDR3 bases are TGCAGCGTTGAATCCGGGAACTCCTACGAGCAGTACTTC. This gives the protein CSVESGNSYEQYF.

CDR3 nucleotides: TGCGCCAGCAGCCAAGAGGGTGGGGTCCGTAATGAGCAGTTCTTC. It yields the protein CASSQEGGVRNEQFF. J is TRBJ2-1 and V is TRBV4-1; D call uncertain. The V gene lost 0 bases and the J gene lost 7 bases, with 13 bases spanning the gap. The CDR3 runs 15 residues. The germline V gene has CDR1 MGHRA and CDR2 YSYEKL.